This T cell receptor beta chain was sequenced in a study of Ad26.COV2.S vaccination and SARS-CoV-2 variants. Whole-study context: Ad26.COV2.S, an intramuscular injection, was given once or twice 56 days apart. Study results and limitations: Recipients of either vaccine or placebo displayed similar breadth of non-spike TCRs.

As for this clone: Its specificity is unknown.

The germline V and J ends were trimmed by 1 base and 5 bases, with 9 bases remaining between them. The CDR3 runs 13 residues. Germline V CDR1 and CDR2: SGHTA, FQGTGA. Profiled with immunoSEQ multiplex PCR; TCRdb holds only in-frame clones, not every one. The sample has 350,000 to 600,000 clones; 80% to 90% are singletons. Sample treatment: roughly 20 received Ad26.COV2.S at low or high dose, single or two shots; about 5 received placebo; per-sample allocation not given. Each sample was drawn 63 days after the first injection (of vaccine or placebo). This rearrangement joins TRBV7-3 to TRBJ2-7, with D unresolved. The starting material was peripheral blood, obtained in a trial of Ad26.COV2.S vaccine versus placebo. The TCR was taken from a person between 18 and 59 years old who received the Ad26.COV2.S COVID-19 vaccine or a placebo. The CDR3 nucleotides are TGTGCCAGCAGCTTAAAAGTAGGGCACGAGCAGTACTTC. Translating it yields CASSLKVGHEQYF.